The 30 T cell receptor beta chains reported below all come from one sample, sequenced in a study of blood T cell repertoires in COVID-19 (dated by TCRdb to the early 2020s). Library construction relied on the immunoSEQ multiplex PCR assay. As stored in TCRdb, this immuneACCESS dataset retains in-frame rearrangements with V and J assigned. A fraction of the clones does not appear; measured against another copy, unresolved V genes explain less than half of the discrepancy, and the remainder lacks a known reason. The sample data list some 140,000 clones, and about 80% of these were observed just once. In total, the top ten clones hold 9.5% to 13% of the sample. The sequencing sample was made of peripheral blood. The receptors here all came from a woman aged 60-75 years with COVID-19, enrolled during active disease.

The chain recombines TRBV30 with TRBJ2-3; 8 bases are shared with TRBD1. Trimming at V came to 5 bases and at J to 0 bases, leaving 4 bases not matched to a gene. The CDR3 loop spans 14 amino acids. The germline V gene encodes CDR1 GTSNPN and CDR2 SVGIG (reference sequence). CDR3 residues: CAWGQGPSTDTQYF. The CDR3, as DNA: TGTGCCTGGGGACAGGGCCCGAGCACAGATACGCAGTATTTT.

The chain couples TRBV6-4 to TRBJ2-1; 13 nucleotides agree with TRBD2. Unmatched junction bases numbered 4, after V lost 6 bases and J lost 5 bases. This CDR3 has 15 residues. Germline V gene lookup returns CDR1 MRHNA and CDR2 SNTAGT. CDR3 loop: CASSLLAGGDNEQFF. CDR3 nucleotide sequence: TGTGCCAGCAGCTTACTAGCGGGGGGGGACAATGAGCAGTTCTTC.

This clone has just a few counts. The V and J genes are TRBV5-1 and TRBJ2-3, with a weak D call TRBD2 (5 bases). The CDR3 has 14 amino acids. The V end lost 1 base, the J end lost 5 bases, and 11 bases lay between the germline ends. CDR1 is SGHRS and CDR2 is YFSETQ in the germline V gene. CDR3 bases: TGCGCCAGCAGCTTGAATCCGGGGAGAGATACGCAGTATTTT. Translated, it gives CASSLNPGRDTQYF. Full variable domain (rest looked up from reference TRBV5-1 and TRBJ2-3): KAGVTQTPRYLIKTRGQQVTLSCSPISGHRSVSWYQQTPGQGLQFLFEYFSETQRNKGNFPGRFSGRQFSNSRSEMNVSTLELGDSALYLCASSLNPGRDTQYFGPGTRLTVL.

Worth noting for this clone: The sample holds other DNA sequences that translate to the same CDR3. The gene calls are TRBV14 and TRBJ1-6; D is unclear. Germline loops: CDR1 SGHDN, CDR2 FVKESK. Trimming cost V 0 bases and J 7 bases, with 7 bases left between them. The CDR3 runs 14 residues. This CDR3 reads CASSQEAKNSPLHF. CDR3 sequence (DNA): TGTGCCAGCAGCCAAGAGGCCAAGAATTCACCCCTCCACTTT.

This chain joins TRBV10-1 and TRBJ2-1, with D unresolved. This CDR3 is built from 16 residues. The germline CDR1 and CDR2 sequences are WNHNN and SYGVQD (reference sequence). Trimming removed 0 bases at V and 0 bases at J, with 9 bases between. The CDR3 sequence is CASSESLSSSYNEQFF. The CDR3, as DNA: TGCGCCAGCAGTGAGTCGCTCTCGAGCTCCTACAATGAGCAGTTCTTC.

The chain carries TRBV5-5 and TRBJ2-1; D is possibly TRBD1 (5 bases). The CDR3 is made up of 17 amino acids. V lost 4 bases and J 0 bases, leaving 17 bases between the germline ends. Per germline, CDR1 SGHKS and CDR2 YYEKEE (reference sequence). CDR3 in DNA: TGTGCCAGCAGCCAGTCGGCAGGGCTGAGCTCCTACAATGAGCAGTTCTTC. Translated: CASSQSAGLSSYNEQFF.

V gene TRBV6-1 combines with J gene TRBJ2-2; TRBD1 matches at 9 bases. The CDR3 extends over 16 amino acids. V trimming: 4 bases; J trimming: 5 bases; junction bases outside the gene matches: 8. CDR1 and CDR2 from the germline V gene are MNHNS and SASEGT. DNA for the CDR3: TGTGCCAGCAGTGTCATACAGGGGGCCAATACCGGGGAGCTGTTTTTT. Translating gives CASSVIQGANTGELFF.

The rearrangement joins TRBV4-1 to TRBJ1-4; 9 bases are a match to TRBD1. The V gene's germline CDR1 is MGHRA and CDR2 YSYEKL. The length of the CDR3 is 15 residues. Losses at the gene ends were 1 base for V and 3 bases for J; bases not matched to a gene: 0. The CDR3 reads CASSQGQGANEKLFF. DNA of the CDR3: TGCGCCAGCAGCCAAGGACAGGGGGCTAATGAAAAACTGTTTTTT.

The J gene is TRBJ1-1, the V gene TRBV19, with a tentative D call TRBD1 (6 bases). This CDR3 spans 13 amino acids. Deletions cut 3 bases from V and 4 bases from J, with 9 bases between. Per the germline V gene, CDR1 is LNHDA and CDR2 is SQIVND (reference sequence). The CDR3 DNA reads TGTGCCAGTAGTATCACAGGGCCCACTGAAGCTTTCTTT. Translating gives CASSITGPTEAFF.

The chain combines TRBV6-1 with TRBJ1-2; 8 positions match TRBD1. The germline CDR1 and CDR2 sequences are MNHNS and SASEGT. The CDR3 runs to 16 residues. V dropped 0 bases and J dropped 8; count of bases not matched to a gene: 11. CDR3: CASSEAAQGARGGYTF. The CDR3 nucleotides are TGTGCCAGCAGTGAAGCCGCTCAGGGGGCGCGTGGGGGCTACACCTTC.

This chain uses TRBV6-5 with TRBJ1-5; tentatively, D is TRBD1 (5 bases). CDR1 is MNHEY, CDR2 SVGAGI, per germline. CDR3 size: 14 residues. Trimming took off 6 bases at V and 3 bases at J, with 12 bases between the two ends. This chain's CDR3 is CASRAMGLNQPQHF. The CDR3 nucleotides are TGTGCCAGCAGGGCTATGGGGCTCAATCAGCCCCAGCATTTT.

This chain connects TRBV7-3 to TRBJ1-2; 11 bases line up with TRBD1. V trimming: 5 bases; J trimming: 4 bases; junction bases outside the gene matches: 3. This CDR3 has 14 amino acids. Germline V CDR1 and CDR2: SGHTA, FQGTGA. CDR3 residues: CASSPGTGGYGYTF. As DNA, the CDR3 is TGTGCCAGCAGCCCAGGGACAGGGGGCTATGGCTACACCTTC.

V usage is TRBV18 and J usage is TRBJ1-6; tentatively, D is TRBD1 (6 bases). V lost 5 bases and J 9 bases, leaving 14 bases between the germline ends. The CDR3 has 14 residues. Germline assignment: CDR1 KGHSH and CDR2 LQKENI. In DNA form, the CDR3 reads TGTGCCAGCTCAAAGACAGGAGAAGGTTCACCCCTCCACTTT. It yields the protein CASSKTGEGSPLHF.

This chain joins TRBV18 and TRBJ1-1, with D possibly TRBD1 on 5 matching bases. Germline V lookup: CDR1 KGHSH, CDR2 LQKENI. Trimming left V 6 bases short and J 11 bases short, with 19 bases between. The CDR3 totals 13 residues. The CDR3 region has the DNA TGTGCCAGCTCCCCTGCATCAGGGTTGGGGGCTTTCTTT. Translation gives CASSPASGLGAFF.

This sequence joins TRBV3-1 (or the pseudogene TRBV3-2) and TRBJ1-4, with a tentative D call TRBD1 (6 bases). CDR1 and CDR2 from the germline V gene are LGHDT and YNNKEL (reference sequence). V gave up 0 bases and J gave up 5 bases, with 13 bases separating them. This CDR3 has 16 residues. The CDR3 sequence: CASSQERGGGNEKLFF. CDR3 DNA sequence: TGTGCCAGCAGCCAAGAAAGAGGGGGGGGGAATGAAAAACTGTTTTTT.

This rearrangement joins TRBV10-2 to TRBJ1-2; 7 bases map to TRBD1. V shed 6 bases and J 2 bases; nucleotides not matched to a gene: 3. This CDR3 is built from 13 residues. The germline V gene has CDR1 WSHSY and CDR2 SAAADI. CDR3 loop: CASRQGLNYGYTF. The CDR3 DNA reads TGCGCCAGCAGACAGGGGCTCAACTATGGCTACACCTTC.

The chain has TRBV4-1 and TRBJ2-1; D gene unclear. Germline V gives CDR1 MGHRA, CDR2 YSYEKL. V lost 0 bases to trimming and J lost 6 bases, with 12 bases between them. The CDR3 has 15 residues. The CDR3 region is CASSQDRLLSNEQFF. CDR3 nucleotide sequence: TGCGCCAGCAGCCAAGATAGACTCCTTTCCAATGAGCAGTTCTTC.

Worth noting for this clone: This sample also contains other DNA sequences that code for the same CDR3. The chain combines TRBV3-1 (or the pseudogene TRBV3-2) with TRBJ1-6, with TRBD1 matching over 10 bases. The CDR3 is 14 amino acids. Germline V CDR1 and CDR2: LGHDT, YNNKEL (reference sequence). The junction had 0 bases not matched to a gene; V was cut back by 3 bases and J by 7 bases. The CDR3 nucleotides read TGTGCCAGCAGCCAGGGACAGGGGAATTCACCCCTCCACTTT. This sequence encodes CASSQGQGNSPLHF.

The chain couples TRBV19 to TRBJ2-1, with a weak D call TRBD1 (6 bases). The CDR3 runs 17 residues. In germline, CDR1 is LNHDA, CDR2 SQIVND (reference sequence). V was pared by 5 bases and J by 8 bases, with 25 bases between. Here the CDR3 reads CASSLRTGTRGYDEQFF. Written as DNA, the CDR3 is TGTGCCAGTAGTTTGCGGACCGGGACAAGGGGGTACGATGAGCAGTTCTTC.

This chain joins TRBV27 and TRBJ2-1, with D perhaps matching TRBD2 (6 bases). Germline V lookup: CDR1 MNHEY, CDR2 SMNVEV (reference sequence). Trimming left V 0 bases short and J 5 bases short, with 17 bases between. This CDR3 has 17 amino acids. The CDR3 DNA follows: TGTGCCAGCAGTTTATCCCCCGGGAGTCCATTAGACAATGAGCAGTTCTTC. Its protein is CASSLSPGSPLDNEQFF.

The chain joins TRBV19 to TRBJ2-5; perhaps TRBD2 as D (5 bases). Germline V CDR1 and CDR2: LNHDA, SQIVND (reference sequence). The CDR3 covers 16 residues. V lost 7 bases and J 4 bases, leaving 22 bases between the germline ends. As DNA, the CDR3 is TGTGCCAGTAACGGCCCCAGCGGTCTACTCGGAGAGACCCAGTACTTC. Translation gives CASNGPSGLLGETQYF.

This clone was found once. CDR3 coding DNA: TGTGCCAGCAGCACTCGCCGGGACAGCGGGCGGGAAAACACCATATATTTT. This encodes CASSTRRDSGRENTIYF. The chain has TRBV11-2 and TRBJ1-3, with 7 bases identical to TRBD1. The CDR3 extends over 17 amino acids. CDR1 and CDR2 from the germline V gene are SGHAT and FQNNGV. V lost 5 bases and J lost 6; bases outside the gene matches: 16.

In its sample, this clone was seen once. This sequence joins TRBV15 and TRBJ2-6; D possibly corresponds to TRBD2 (6 bases). The ends were cut back, 3 bases at V and 4 bases at J, with 13 bases in the middle. In germline, CDR1 is LNHNV, CDR2 YYDKDF (reference sequence). The CDR3 totals 16 residues. The CDR3 DNA is TGTGCCACCAGCAGTATGACTAGTTTCGGGGCCAACGTCCTGACTTTC. Protein product: CATSSMTSFGANVLTF.

The chain links TRBV19 to TRBJ1-2; D may be TRBD1 (6 bases). The germline CDR1 and CDR2 sequences are LNHDA and SQIVND (reference sequence). CDR3 length: 13 amino acids. The germline V and J ends were trimmed by 0 bases and 5 bases, with 7 bases remaining between them. As DNA, the CDR3 is TGTGCCAGTAGTATAGACCAGGGGTATGGCTACACCTTC. Protein sequence: CASSIDQGYGYTF.

The CDR3 spells CASSVDSGNYGYTF. DNA for the CDR3: TGTGCCAGCAGCGTAGATTCAGGGAACTATGGCTACACCTTC. The V and J genes are TRBV9 and TRBJ1-2; TRBD1 might be the D (5 bases). CDR1 and CDR2 from the germline V gene are SGDLS and YYNGEE. This CDR3 comprises 14 residues. V lost 0 bases and J 2 bases, leaving 8 bases between the germline ends.

V and J are TRBV5-4 and TRBJ2-2; tentative D call: TRBD2 (6 bases). From germline, CDR1 is SGHNT and CDR2 YYREEE (reference sequence). This CDR3 contains 18 residues. V lost 0 bases and J lost 0, with 15 bases in between. This chain's CDR3 is CASSLGAGRIANTGELFF. Written as DNA, the CDR3 is TGTGCCAGCAGCTTGGGGGCGGGAAGGATCGCGAACACCGGGGAGCTGTTTTTT. The variable domain in full, with the rest retrieved from reference TRBV5-4 and TRBJ2-2, is ETGVTQSPTHLIKTRGQQVTLRCSSQSGHNTVSWYQQALGQGPQFIFQYYREEENGRGNFPPRFSGLQFPNYSSELNVNALELDDSALYLCASSLGAGRIANTGELFFGEGSRLTVL.

This clone was observed once. The genes are TRBV19 and TRBJ2-7; D unclear. The CDR3 has 15 residues. Trimming took off 5 bases at V and 4 bases at J, with 18 bases between the two ends. Germline V gives CDR1 LNHDA, CDR2 SQIVND (reference sequence). As DNA, the CDR3 is TGTGCCAGTAGTTTCGGAAGCCGACTCGATTACGAGCAGTACTTC. Amino acid sequence: CASSFGSRLDYEQYF.

This rearrangement joins TRBV6-5 to TRBJ1-2, with 9 bases aligning to TRBD1. Trimming removed 2 bases from V and 5 bases from J; junction bases left unmatched: 6. CDR3 length equals 15 residues. Germline-derived CDR1 and CDR2 are MNHEY and SVGAGI. The CDR3 loop is CASSYTPGQGYGYTF. CDR3 sequence (DNA): TGTGCCAGCAGTTACACTCCGGGACAGGGTTATGGCTACACCTTC.

This sequence joins TRBV4-2 and TRBJ1-2; 11 nucleotides line up with TRBD1. The CDR3 consists of 16 residues. Germline lookup yields CDR1 LGHNA and CDR2 YNFKEQ. The J segment lost 3 bases and the V segment lost 1 base, leaving 4 bases of the junction unmatched. Here the CDR3 DNA reads TGTGCCAGCAGCCAAGCTAGGGGACAGGGGGACTATGGCTACACCTTC. Amino acid sequence: CASSQARGQGDYGYTF.

V usage is TRBV18 and J usage is TRBJ2-7; TRBD1 might be the D (6 bases). The CDR3 has 15 residues. Germline CDR1 is KGHSH and CDR2 is LQKENI. V was cut by 6 bases and J by 3 bases, with 18 bases left in between. CDR3 sequence (DNA): TGTGCCAGCTCTCTTCGTACGGGACAATTCTACGAGCAGTACTTC. This gives the protein CASSLRTGQFYEQYF.